These T cell receptor beta chains were read from a single sample in a study of somatic mutations in cytotoxic T cells in rheumatoid arthritis. Sequencing used immunoSEQ multiplex PCR; TCRdb keeps in-frame clones, though not all of them. This table holds about 10,000 clones, around 82% found once. Input material: CD8+ T cells sorted from blood. The receptors come from an adult with rheumatoid arthritis. Both conserved end residues are part of each CDR3. The D gene is left open where the match is weak. The listing skips clone size in some rows; elsewhere it reads once, few, many or a size class.

clone size: .
D gene: .
V gene: TRBV7-3
J gene: TRBJ2-3
CDR3 protein: CASSLSGGSTDTQYF
CDR3 DNA: TGTGCCAGCAGCTTAAGTGGGGGCAGCACAGATACGCAGTATTTT

clone size: .
D gene: .
V gene: TRBV11-2
J gene: TRBJ2-1
CDR3 protein: CASRGGASYNEQFF
CDR3 DNA: TGTGCCAGCAGAGGGGGGGCGTCCTACAATGAGCAGTTCTTC

clone size: once
D gene: .
V gene: TRBV29-1
J gene: TRBJ1-2
CDR3 protein: CSVEDPQGLSMGYYGYTF
CDR3 DNA: TGCAGCGTTGAAGATCCTCAGGGGCTGTCTATGGGGTACTATGGCTACACCTTC

clone size: .
D gene: .
V gene: TRBV6-6
J gene: TRBJ1-2
CDR3 protein: CASSPTRGDGYTF
CDR3 DNA: TGTGCCAGCAGTCCAACTCGAGGGGATGGCTACACCTTC

clone size: .
D gene: .
V gene: TRBV5-8
J gene: TRBJ2-7
CDR3 protein: CASSLGRSEQYF
CDR3 DNA: TGTGCCAGCAGCTTAGGCAGAAGCGAGCAGTACTTC

clone size: .
D gene: .
V gene: TRBV13
J gene: TRBJ2-7
CDR3 protein: CASSPRGARTYEQYF
CDR3 DNA: TGTGCCAGCAGCCCCCGGGGTGCAAGGACCTACGAGCAGTACTTC

clone size: .
D gene: TRBD1
V gene: TRBV6-6
J gene: TRBJ1-1
CDR3 protein: CASSYGDSGEAFF
CDR3 DNA: TGTGCCAGCAGTTACGGGGACAGCGGTGAAGCTTTCTTT

clone size: .
D gene: TRBD2
V gene: TRBV27
J gene: TRBJ2-1
CDR3 protein: CASSLAPPGGYYNEQFF
CDR3 DNA: TGTGCCAGCAGTTTGGCCCCCCCGGGGGGGTACTACAATGAGCAGTTCTTC

clone size: .
D gene: .
V gene: TRBV5-1
J gene: TRBJ1-4
CDR3 protein: CASSLEGDEKLFF
CDR3 DNA: TGCGCCAGCAGCTTGGAGGGAGATGAAAAACTGTTTTTT

clone size: few
D gene: TRBD1
V gene: TRBV11-2
J gene: TRBJ1-2
CDR3 protein: CASSRDSGIYGYTF
CDR3 DNA: TGTGCCAGCAGCCGGGACAGCGGTATCTATGGCTACACCTTC

clone size: .
D gene: .
V gene: TRBV28
J gene: TRBJ1-4
CDR3 protein: CASSRKTNWGEKLFF
CDR3 DNA: TGTGCCAGCAGTCGAAAGACCAACTGGGGTGAAAAACTGTTTTTT

clone size: .
D gene: TRBD1
V gene: TRBV7-9
J gene: TRBJ2-3
CDR3 protein: CASSPPTGWDTQYF
CDR3 DNA: TGTGCCAGCAGCCCCCCGACAGGGTGGGATACGCAGTATTTT

clone size: .
D gene: TRBD2
V gene: TRBV7-2
J gene: TRBJ2-1
CDR3 protein: CASSRTSGGHNEQFF
CDR3 DNA: TGTGCCAGCAGCCGGACTAGCGGGGGGCACAATGAGCAGTTCTTC

clone size: .
D gene: .
V gene: TRBV6-6
J gene: TRBJ2-1
CDR3 protein: CASSPRNHNEQFF
CDR3 DNA: TGTGCCAGCAGTCCCCGGAATCACAATGAGCAGTTCTTC

clone size: .
D gene: TRBD2
V gene: TRBV4-3
J gene: TRBJ2-2
CDR3 protein: CASSQDLLAGNTGELFF
CDR3 DNA: TGCGCCAGCAGCCAAGATCTGCTAGCGGGGAACACCGGGGAGCTGTTTTTT

clone size: .
D gene: TRBD2
V gene: TRBV5-4
J gene: TRBJ2-3
CDR3 protein: CASSLAVLASTDTQYF
CDR3 DNA: TGTGCCAGCAGCTTGGCGGTACTAGCGAGCACAGATACGCAGTATTTT

clone size: .
D gene: TRBD2
V gene: TRBV5-4
J gene: TRBJ2-7
CDR3 protein: CASSSGGGAYEQYF
CDR3 DNA: TGTGCCAGCAGCTCGGGCGGGGGGGCCTACGAGCAGTACTTC

clone size: .
D gene: TRBD2
V gene: TRBV9
J gene: TRBJ2-1
CDR3 protein: CASSPPGTNYNEQFF
CDR3 DNA: TGTGCCAGCAGCCCCCCGGGGACTAACTACAATGAGCAGTTCTTC

clone size: .
D gene: .
V gene: TRBV27
J gene: TRBJ1-1
CDR3 protein: CASSLNGGTNEAFF
CDR3 DNA: TGTGCCAGCAGTTTAAATGGGGGGACCAATGAAGCTTTCTTT

clone size: .
D gene: .
V gene: TRBV21-1
J gene: TRBJ2-5
CDR3 protein: CASRRDSGQETQYF
CDR3 DNA: TGTGCCAGCAGAAGGGATAGCGGTCAAGAGACCCAGTACTTC

clone size: .
D gene: .
V gene: TRBV27
J gene: TRBJ2-2
CDR3 protein: CASSNSGELFF
CDR3 DNA: TGTGCCAGCAGTAATAGCGGGGAGCTGTTTTTT

clone size: .
D gene: TRBD1
V gene: TRBV5-5
J gene: TRBJ1-2
CDR3 protein: CASRIPGQRIGGYTF
CDR3 DNA: TGTGCCAGCAGGATTCCGGGACAGCGAATAGGAGGCTACACCTTC

clone size: .
D gene: TRBD1
V gene: TRBV4-1
J gene: TRBJ2-7
CDR3 protein: CASSPDRGWEQYF
CDR3 DNA: TGCGCCAGCAGCCCGGACAGGGGGTGGGAGCAGTACTTC

clone size: few
D gene: TRBD1
V gene: TRBV10-1
J gene: TRBJ2-5
CDR3 protein: CARIMGQGRPRAQYF
CDR3 DNA: TGCGCCAGGATAATGGGACAGGGACGTCCACGGGCCCAGTACTTC

clone size: few
D gene: .
V gene: TRBV11-3
J gene: TRBJ2-7
CDR3 protein: CASSLGQANEQYF
CDR3 DNA: TGTGCCAGCAGCTTAGGACAGGCAAACGAGCAGTACTTC

clone size: .
D gene: .
V gene: TRBV27
J gene: TRBJ2-1
CDR3 protein: CASSLGYSYNEQFF
CDR3 DNA: TGTGCCAGCAGCCTAGGGTATTCCTACAATGAGCAGTTCTTC

clone size: once
D gene: .
V gene: TRBV10-3
J gene: TRBJ1-1
CDR3 protein: CAISDPGLGMNTEAFF
CDR3 DNA: TGTGCCATCAGTGACCCCGGCCTGGGGATGAACACTGAAGCTTTCTTT

clone size: .
D gene: TRBD1
V gene: TRBV27
J gene: TRBJ2-1
CDR3 protein: CASSYQGASYNEQFF
CDR3 DNA: TGTGCCAGCAGTTATCAGGGGGCGTCCTACAATGAGCAGTTCTTC

clone size: .
D gene: .
V gene: TRBV28
J gene: TRBJ2-3
CDR3 protein: CASSLVPGFTDTQYF
CDR3 DNA: TGTGCCAGCAGTTTAGTTCCAGGATTTACAGATACGCAGTATTTT

clone size: .
D gene: .
V gene: TRBV21-1
J gene: TRBJ1-5
CDR3 protein: CASRSNIVGTPGRRNQPQHF
CDR3 DNA: TGTGCCAGCAGAAGCAATATAGTGGGGACACCGGGAAGGAGGAATCAGCCCCAGCATTTT

clone size: once
D gene: .
V gene: TRBV5-4
J gene: TRBJ2-7
CDR3 protein: CASSLGLGVKTYEQYF
CDR3 DNA: TGTGCCAGCAGCTTGGGGTTGGGGGTGAAAACCTACGAGCAGTACTTC

clone size: few
D gene: .
V gene: TRBV5-1
J gene: TRBJ2-7
CDR3 protein: CASRSTDYEQYF
CDR3 DNA: TGCGCCAGCAGGTCTACAGATTACGAGCAGTACTTC

clone size: .
D gene: .
V gene: TRBV4-2
J gene: TRBJ2-2
CDR3 protein: CASSQPLNTGELFF
CDR3 DNA: TGTGCCAGCAGCCAACCCCTGAACACCGGGGAGCTGTTTTTT

clone size: .
D gene: TRBD1
V gene: TRBV5-6
J gene: TRBJ2-1
CDR3 protein: CASSLPGGQGYNEQFF
CDR3 DNA: TGTGCCAGCAGCTTACCGGGGGGACAGGGTTATAATGAGCAGTTCTTC

clone size: .
D gene: TRBD2
V gene: TRBV7-6
J gene: TRBJ2-2
CDR3 protein: CASSLAGGNTGELFF
CDR3 DNA: TGTGCCAGCAGTTTAGCGGGGGGAAACACCGGGGAGCTGTTTTTT

clone size: .
D gene: .
V gene: TRBV9
J gene: TRBJ2-5
CDR3 protein: CASSVLGGQETQYF
CDR3 DNA: TGTGCCAGCAGCGTATTGGGGGGTCAAGAGACCCAGTACTTC

clone size: .
D gene: .
V gene: TRBV29-1
J gene: TRBJ2-3
CDR3 protein: CSVPWGLLDTQYF
CDR3 DNA: TGCAGCGTTCCATGGGGTCTATTAGATACGCAGTATTTT

clone size: .
D gene: .
V gene: TRBV4-3
J gene: TRBJ1-6
CDR3 protein: CASSPKSMMRSPLHF
CDR3 DNA: TGCGCCAGCAGCCCGAAGTCCATGATGCGGTCACCCCTCCACTTT